This TCR beta chain is from a study of blood T cell repertoires in COVID-19. About the research overall: Researchers got acute and convalescent COVID-19 samples from the United States, Italy and Spain. T cells, B-cell-depleted T cells, or PBMCs supplied cDNA or gDNA.

This CDR3 spans 14 amino acids. Germline values: CDR1 MNHEY, CDR2 SMNVEV (reference sequence). Trimming cost V 3 bases and J 5 bases, with 10 bases left between them. TCRdb's copy holds only in-frame clones and misses some; the assay was immunoSEQ multiplex PCR. The sample has 250,000 to 400,000 clones, 85% to 90% seen once; the top ten hold under 3.5%. This clone has more than one count but fewer than ten. The sample taken for sequencing was peripheral blood. J is TRBJ1-4 and V is TRBV27; D gene uncertain. The clonotype originates from a woman aged 30 to 39 with COVID-19, enrolled during active disease. The DNA for the CDR3 is TGTGCCAGCAGTTTTCAGGCGCTGAATGAAAAACTGTTTTTT. It yields the protein CASSFQALNEKLFF.